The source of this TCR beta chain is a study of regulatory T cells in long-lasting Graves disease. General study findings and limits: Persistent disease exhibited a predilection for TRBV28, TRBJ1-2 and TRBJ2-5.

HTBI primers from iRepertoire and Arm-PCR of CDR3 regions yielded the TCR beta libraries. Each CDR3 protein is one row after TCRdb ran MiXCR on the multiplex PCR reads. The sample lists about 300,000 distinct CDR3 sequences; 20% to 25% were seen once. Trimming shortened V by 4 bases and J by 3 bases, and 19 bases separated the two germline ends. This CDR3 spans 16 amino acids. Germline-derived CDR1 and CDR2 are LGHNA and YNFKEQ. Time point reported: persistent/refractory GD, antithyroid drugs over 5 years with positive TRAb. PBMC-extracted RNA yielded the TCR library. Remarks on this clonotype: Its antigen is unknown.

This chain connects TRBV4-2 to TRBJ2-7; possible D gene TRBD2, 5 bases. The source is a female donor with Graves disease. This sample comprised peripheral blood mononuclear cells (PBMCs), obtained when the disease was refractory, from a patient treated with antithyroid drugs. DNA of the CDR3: TGTGCCAGCAGCCCCCCTCTGGCGGGCGCCTTCTACGAGCAGTACTTC. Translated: CASSPPLAGAFYEQYF.